The T cell receptor (beta chain) described here comes from a study of blood T cell repertoires in COVID-19. The wider study: COVID-19 samples, acute and convalescent, were from the United States, Italy and Spain. T cells, B-cell-depleted T cells, or PBMCs provided the cDNA or gDNA that served as material.

This clone was recorded once. Per the study methods: It was from reference gene primer amplification that nucleated cell counts were estimated. Using immunoSEQ multiplex PCR, the repertoire was profiled, and TCRdb retains in-frame clones only, with some absent. V and J calls plus clone size are reproduced from that table; the DNA served to infer D and trimming. The sample has approximately 140,000 clones; roughly 86% are singletons. Sequenced material: peripheral blood. This TCR derives from a human donor in a cohort sampled during active COVID-19.

The CDR3 region has the DNA TGTGCCATCAGTGATAAGGGAGGACCAGCAACTAATGAAAAACTGTTTTTT. This codes for CAISDKGGPATNEKLFF. The gene calls are TRBV10-3 and TRBJ1-4; D is unresolved. The CDR3 runs 17 residues. With 3 bases removed from V and 0 bases from J, the gap between germline ends came to 14 bases. Germline V lookup: CDR1 ENHRY, CDR2 SYGVKD.